This T cell receptor (beta chain) was sequenced during a study of blood T cell repertoires in COVID-19. Overall study: The United States, Italy and Spain supplied acute and convalescent COVID-19 samples.

Methods used by the authors: Nucleated cell number was recorded as an estimate derived from reference gene primer amplification. Method: immunoSEQ multiplex PCR; TCRdb's copy keeps in-frame clones and lacks some. V, J and clone size were drawn from that table, and D and trimming were deduced from the DNA. Seen here are around 110,000 clones, over 75% observed once, and the top ten hold approximately 1.7%. The CDR3 is made up of 14 amino acids. Germline V lookup: CDR1 SEHNR, CDR2 FQNEAQ (reference sequence). Trimming shortened V by 4 bases and J by 0 bases, and 4 bases separated the two germline ends.

Material for sequencing was peripheral blood. V and J are TRBV7-9 and TRBJ2-6; D remains ambiguous. The clonotype originates from a human donor with active COVID-19. The donor label of this sample is uncertain. CDR3 in amino acids: CASSSNSGANVLTF. CDR3 sequence (DNA): TGTGCCAGCAGCTCTAACTCTGGGGCCAACGTCCTGACTTTC.